These 16 T cell receptor beta chains were sequenced from one sample in a study of cytomegalovirus exposure and HLA in healthy donors. This PCR relied on a set of 60 Vbeta primers and 13 Jbeta primers. This table comes from immunoSEQ multiplex PCR, and its TCRdb copy is limited to in-frame clones, with some not included. The table shows some 170,000 clones, with about 80% occurring only once. Source material: PBMCs. These receptors originate from a man aged 35 to 55 in good health and CMV-seronegative.

The CDR3: CASRLVGGLAQPQHF. CDR3 nucleotides: TGTGCAAGTCGCTTAGTTGGGGGCCTGGCTCAGCCCCAGCATTTT. The V gene is TRBV12-2, the J gene TRBJ1-5; TRBD1 is the table's D call and was not checked against the DNA. TRBV12-2 is flagged as a pseudogene. This CDR3 is 15 amino acids long.

This chain uses TRBV6-6 with TRBJ2-1; perhaps TRBD2 as D (5 bases). The CDR3 runs to 13 residues. Germline V gene data show CDR1 as MNHNY and CDR2 as SVGAGI (reference sequence). The V end was cut by 6 bases, the J end by 6 bases, with 12 bases between. The CDR3 nucleotides read TGTGCCAGCAGCACGCCAAGCGGCAATGAGCAGTTCTTC. This gives the protein CASSTPSGNEQFF.

The chain combines TRBV5-1 with TRBJ2-5; 8 nucleotides align to TRBD1. Germline assignment: CDR1 SGHRS and CDR2 YFSETQ. The CDR3 has 16 residues. V shed 2 bases, J shed 4 bases, and the junction held 10 bases outside the gene matches. The CDR3 reads CASSFQAGGLGETQYF. The DNA of the CDR3 is TGCGCCAGCAGCTTCCAGGCAGGGGGCTTGGGAGAGACCCAGTACTTC. Looking up the rest from reference TRBV5-1 and TRBJ2-5 gives the full variable domain: KAGVTQTPRYLIKTRGQQVTLSCSPISGHRSVSWYQQTPGQGLQFLFEYFSETQRNKGNFPGRFSGRQFSNSRSEMNVSTLELGDSALYLCASSFQAGGLGETQYFGPGTRLLVL.

The genes are TRBV4-1 and TRBJ2-5; TRBD1 agrees at 9 bases. CDR1 and CDR2 (germline): MGHRA, YSYEKL. V lost 3 bases to trimming and J lost 2 bases; unmatched junction nucleotides: 7. The CDR3 length is 16 residues. DNA for the CDR3: TGCGCCAGCAGCCAGGGGGGACAGGGCGTTCAAGAGACCCAGTACTTC. Residues: CASSQGGQGVQETQYF.

The gene calls are TRBV27 and TRBJ1-2; tentative D call: TRBD1 (5 bases). Trimming left V 7 bases short and J 5 bases short, with 17 bases between. In germline, CDR1 is MNHEY, CDR2 SMNVEV (reference sequence). CDR3 length: 14 residues. Here the CDR3 reads CASTQSRGVYGYTF. CDR3 sequence (DNA): TGTGCCAGCACCCAATCGCGGGGGGTTTATGGCTACACCTTC.

V gene TRBV2 combines with J gene TRBJ2-1, with D tentatively TRBD2 (5 bases). The length of the CDR3 is 14 residues. Germline V gene data show CDR1 as SNHLY and CDR2 as FYNNEI. Trimming pared 6 bases from V and 2 bases from J, leaving 11 bases between. CDR3 protein: CASSVSRAYNEQFF. The CDR3 DNA reads TGTGCCAGCAGCGTCTCGAGGGCCTACAATGAGCAGTTCTTC.

This chain uses TRBV25-1 with TRBJ2-1; 11 bases map to TRBD2. Germline V lookup: CDR1 MGHDK, CDR2 SYGVNS. J was trimmed by 6 bases and V by 2 bases; bases with no gene match: 3. The CDR3 is 15 residues long. The CDR3 here is CASSEGTSGSNEQFF. CDR3 in DNA: TGTGCCAGCAGTGAAGGAACTAGCGGGAGCAATGAGCAGTTCTTC.

The chain couples TRBV25-1 to TRBJ1-2; possibly TRBD1 for D (5 bases). Trimming cost V 5 bases and J 8 bases, with 12 bases left between them. CDR3 length equals 12 residues. Germline values: CDR1 MGHDK, CDR2 SYGVNS. The CDR3 DNA sequence: TGTGCCAGCAGTAGGGGTGTCTACGGCTACACCTTC. Translation gives CASSRGVYGYTF.

The chain employs TRBV13 and TRBJ2-3; 9 bases agree with TRBD2. The germline V gene has CDR1 PRHDT and CDR2 FYEKMQ (reference sequence). V shed 3 bases, J shed 1 base, and the junction held 5 bases outside the gene matches. CDR3 length: 16 amino acids. The CDR3 nucleotides are TGTGCCAGCAGCTTTGGACTAGCGAGGGGCACAGATACGCAGTATTTT. Protein sequence: CASSFGLARGTDTQYF.

The CDR3 sequence: CASSLYRGQGLAGAQETQYF. CDR3 DNA: TGTGCCAGCAGTTTATATCGGGGGCAAGGACTAGCGGGAGCGCAAGAGACCCAGTACTTC. V is TRBV27 and J is TRBJ2-5; TRBD2 matches at 13 bases. This CDR3 region has 20 residues. Per germline, CDR1 MNHEY and CDR2 SMNVEV (reference sequence). The J segment lost 2 bases and the V segment lost 1 base, leaving 13 bases of the junction unmatched.

V is TRBV28 and J is TRBJ2-7; TRBD1 might be the D (5 bases). This CDR3 is built from 12 residues. Germline V lookup: CDR1 MDHEN, CDR2 SYDVKM. Trimming removed 6 bases at V and 3 bases at J, with 9 bases between. The CDR3 loop reads CASSQGVYEQYF. CDR3 sequence (DNA): TGTGCCAGCAGCCAAGGGGTCTACGAGCAGTACTTC.

The CDR3 reads CASSAYDGIEDEQYF. The DNA for the CDR3 is TGTGCCAGCAGCGCATATGACGGGATTGAAGACGAGCAGTACTTC. The rearrangement joins TRBV9 to TRBJ2-5; D is perhaps TRBD2 (5 bases). The J call may be faulty, since TRBJ2-7 better matches the DNA end. The CDR3 is 15 residues long. Germline values: CDR1 SGDLS, CDR2 YYNGEE.

The chain recombines TRBV19 with TRBJ2-5; TRBD2 matches 8 bases. The CDR3 totals 13 residues. Germline assignment: CDR1 LNHDA and CDR2 SQIVND (reference sequence). V trimming: 8 bases; J trimming: 5 bases; junction bases outside the gene matches: 7. The CDR3 reads CASGSRGGETQYF. The CDR3 bases are TGTGCCAGTGGGAGTCGCGGGGGGGAGACCCAGTACTTC.

The V call is TRBV23-1, the J call TRBJ1-5; D unresolved. TRBV23-1 is reported as an ORF; its role is uncertain. V shed 0 bases and J shed 9 bases, with 9 bases lying between them. This CDR3 has 13 residues. The CDR3 region is CASSQSRGGPQHF. The CDR3 DNA follows: TGCGCCAGCAGTCAATCAAGAGGTGGGCCCCAGCATTTT.

The chain joins TRBV4-3 to TRBJ2-2, with D possibly being TRBD2 (6 bases). The CDR3 has 15 amino acids. CDR1 is LGHNA, CDR2 YSLEER, per germline. V was clipped by 6 bases and J by 2 bases, with 13 bases between them. CDR3 nucleotide sequence: TGCGCCAGCAGATTGAATAGCGGAAACACCGGGGAGCTGTTTTTT. This sequence encodes CASRLNSGNTGELFF.

The chain combines TRBV7-2 with TRBJ1-6, with D maybe TRBD1 (5 bases). V was pared by 5 bases and J by 4 bases, with 12 bases between. The CDR3 covers 15 residues. The germline V gene has CDR1 SGHTA and CDR2 FQGNSA. The CDR3 sequence: CASSAGPPYNSPLHF. The CDR3 region has the DNA TGTGCCAGCAGCGCGGGACCCCCGTATAATTCACCCCTCCACTTT.